This T cell receptor (beta chain) was captured in a study of blood T cell repertoires in COVID-19. In the original analysis: From reference gene primer amplification, estimates of nucleated cell counts were derived. Method: immunoSEQ multiplex PCR; TCRdb's copy keeps in-frame clones and lacks some. That table supplies the V and J calls and clone size; D and trimming were determined from the DNA. The data show 300,000 or so clones, roughly 90% seen once. Germline-derived CDR1 and CDR2 are MNHEY and SVGEGT. With 5 bases clipped from V and 4 bases from J, the junction kept 9 bases outside the gene matches. This CDR3 region has 15 residues.

The sequencing sample was made of peripheral blood. The TCR sequence derives from a woman in her thirties with COVID-19, enrolled during active disease. The chain recombines TRBV6-2 or TRBV6-3 with TRBJ2-7, with TRBD2 identical over 9 bases. The CDR3 DNA reads TGTGCCAGCAGTCGTCTTGCGGGAGGGGGGTACGAGCAGTACTTC. Amino acid sequence: CASSRLAGGGYEQYF.